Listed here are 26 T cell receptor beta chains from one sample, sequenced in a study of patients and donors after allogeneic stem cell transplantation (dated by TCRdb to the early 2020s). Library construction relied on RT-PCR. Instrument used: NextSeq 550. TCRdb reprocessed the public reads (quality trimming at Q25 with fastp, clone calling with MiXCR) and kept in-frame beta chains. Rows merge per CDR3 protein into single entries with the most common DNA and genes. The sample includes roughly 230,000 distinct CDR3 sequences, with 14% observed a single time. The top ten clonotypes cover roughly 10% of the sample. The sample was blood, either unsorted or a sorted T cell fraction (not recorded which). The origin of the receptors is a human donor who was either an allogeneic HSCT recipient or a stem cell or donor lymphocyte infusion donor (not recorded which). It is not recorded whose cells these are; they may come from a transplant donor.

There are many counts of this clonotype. The CDR3 loop is CATSRDLRLAGVGNEQFF. The CDR3 coding sequence is TGTGCCACCAGCAGGGACCTAAGACTAGCGGGAGTTGGCAATGAGCAGTTCTTC. The V call is TRBV15, the J call TRBJ2-1, with 12 bases lining up with TRBD2. The V gene's germline CDR1 is LNHNV and CDR2 YYDKDF (reference sequence). The CDR3 spans 18 residues. V was pared by 3 bases and J by 6 bases, with 12 bases of the junction left unmatched.

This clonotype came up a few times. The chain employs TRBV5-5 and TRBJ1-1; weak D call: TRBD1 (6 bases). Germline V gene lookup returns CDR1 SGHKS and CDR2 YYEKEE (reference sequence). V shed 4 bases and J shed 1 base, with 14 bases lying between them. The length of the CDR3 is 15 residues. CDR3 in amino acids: CASSPRTDPNTEAFF. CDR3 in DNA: TGTGCCAGCAGCCCGAGGACAGACCCGAACACTGAAGCTTTCTTT.

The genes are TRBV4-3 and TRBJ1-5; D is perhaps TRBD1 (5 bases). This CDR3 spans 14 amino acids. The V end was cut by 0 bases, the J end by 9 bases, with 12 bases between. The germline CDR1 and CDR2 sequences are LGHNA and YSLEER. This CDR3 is CASSQDQGNAPQHF. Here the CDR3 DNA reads TGCGCCAGCAGCCAAGACCAGGGCAATGCGCCCCAGCATTTT.

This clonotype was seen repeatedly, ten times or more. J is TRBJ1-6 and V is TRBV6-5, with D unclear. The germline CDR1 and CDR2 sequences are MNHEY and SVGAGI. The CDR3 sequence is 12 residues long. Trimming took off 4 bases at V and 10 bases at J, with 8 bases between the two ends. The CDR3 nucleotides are TGTGCCAGCAGTTCCCCCGGGTCACCCCTCCACTTT. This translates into CASSSPGSPLHF.

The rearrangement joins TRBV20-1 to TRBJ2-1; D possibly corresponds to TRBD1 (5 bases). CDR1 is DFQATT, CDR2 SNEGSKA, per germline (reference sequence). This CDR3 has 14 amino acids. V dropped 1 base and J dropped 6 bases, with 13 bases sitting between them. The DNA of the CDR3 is TGCAGTGCTAGAGGGGGCCTAGGCAGCAATGAGCAGTTCTTC. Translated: CSARGGLGSNEQFF.

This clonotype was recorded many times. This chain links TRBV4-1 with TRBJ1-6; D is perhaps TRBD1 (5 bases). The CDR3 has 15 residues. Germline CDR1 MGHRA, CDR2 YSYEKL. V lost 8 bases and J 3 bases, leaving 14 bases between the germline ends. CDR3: CASGEGTNYNSPLHF. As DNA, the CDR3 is TGCGCCAGCGGGGAAGGGACTAACTATAATTCACCCCTCCACTTT.

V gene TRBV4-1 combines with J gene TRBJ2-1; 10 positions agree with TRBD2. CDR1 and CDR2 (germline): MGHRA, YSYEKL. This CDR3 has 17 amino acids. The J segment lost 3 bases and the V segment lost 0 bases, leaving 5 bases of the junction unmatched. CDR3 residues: CASSQELAGRLYNEQFF. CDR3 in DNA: TGCGCCAGCAGCCAAGAACTAGCGGGACGCCTCTACAATGAGCAGTTCTTC.

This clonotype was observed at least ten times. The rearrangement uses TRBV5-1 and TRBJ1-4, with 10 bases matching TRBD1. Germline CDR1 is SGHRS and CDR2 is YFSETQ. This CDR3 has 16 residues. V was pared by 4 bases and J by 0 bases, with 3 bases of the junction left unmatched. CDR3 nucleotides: TGCGCCAGCAGCGAGGGGACAGGGGCAACTAATGAAAAACTGTTTTTT. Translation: CASSEGTGATNEKLFF.

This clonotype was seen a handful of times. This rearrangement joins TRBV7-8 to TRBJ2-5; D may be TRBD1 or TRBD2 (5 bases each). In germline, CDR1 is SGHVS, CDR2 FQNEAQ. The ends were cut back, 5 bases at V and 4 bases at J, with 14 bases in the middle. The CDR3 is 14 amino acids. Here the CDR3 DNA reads TGTGCCAGCAGCCCTAATTTGGGACGAGAGACCCAGTACTTC. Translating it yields CASSPNLGRETQYF.

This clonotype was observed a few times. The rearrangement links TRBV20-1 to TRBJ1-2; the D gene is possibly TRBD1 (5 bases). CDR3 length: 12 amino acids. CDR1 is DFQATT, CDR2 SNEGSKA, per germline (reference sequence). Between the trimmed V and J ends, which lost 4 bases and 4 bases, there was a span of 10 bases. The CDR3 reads CSATGTIYGYTF. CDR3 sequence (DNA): TGCAGTGCTACGGGGACTATCTATGGCTACACCTTC.

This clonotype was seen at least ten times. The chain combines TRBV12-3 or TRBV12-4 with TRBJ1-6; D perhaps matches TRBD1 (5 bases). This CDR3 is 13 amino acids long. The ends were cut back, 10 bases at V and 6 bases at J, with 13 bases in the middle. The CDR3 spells CATWDGINSPLHF. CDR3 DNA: TGTGCCACCTGGGACGGAATTAATTCACCCCTCCACTTT.

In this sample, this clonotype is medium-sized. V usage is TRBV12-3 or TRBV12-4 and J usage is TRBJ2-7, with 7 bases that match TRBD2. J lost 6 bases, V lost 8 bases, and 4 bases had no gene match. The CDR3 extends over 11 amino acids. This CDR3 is CASRGRGEQYF. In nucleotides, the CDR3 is TGTGCCAGCCGAGGGAGGGGCGAGCAGTACTTC.

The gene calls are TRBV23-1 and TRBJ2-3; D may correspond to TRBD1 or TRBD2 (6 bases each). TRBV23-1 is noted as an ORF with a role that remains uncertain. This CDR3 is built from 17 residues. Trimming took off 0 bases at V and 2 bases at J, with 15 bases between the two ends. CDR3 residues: CASSQSGRGPPTDTQYF. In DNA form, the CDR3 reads TGCGCCAGCAGTCAATCTGGACGGGGGCCCCCCACAGATACGCAGTATTTT.

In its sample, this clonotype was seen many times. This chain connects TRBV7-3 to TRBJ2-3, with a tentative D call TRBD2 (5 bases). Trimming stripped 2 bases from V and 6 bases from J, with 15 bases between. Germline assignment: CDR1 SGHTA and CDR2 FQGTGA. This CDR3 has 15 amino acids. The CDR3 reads CASSLAGDTWDTQYF. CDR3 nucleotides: TGTGCCAGCAGCTTAGCGGGCGACACATGGGATACGCAGTATTTT.

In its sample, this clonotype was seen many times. The CDR3 reads CASSESDEQFF. The CDR3 DNA follows: TGTGCCAGCTCCGAGTCGGATGAGCAGTTCTTC. V usage is TRBV12-3 or TRBV12-4 and J usage is TRBJ2-1; D is unclear. The CDR3 totals 11 residues. V was cut by 8 bases and J by 8 bases, with 10 bases left in between.

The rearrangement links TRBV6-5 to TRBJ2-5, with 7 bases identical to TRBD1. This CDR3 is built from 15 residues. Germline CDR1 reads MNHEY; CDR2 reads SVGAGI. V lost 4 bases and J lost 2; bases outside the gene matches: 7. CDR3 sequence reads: CASSSFRDRQETQYF. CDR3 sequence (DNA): TGTGCCAGCAGTTCATTCCGGGACAGACAAGAGACCCAGTACTTC.

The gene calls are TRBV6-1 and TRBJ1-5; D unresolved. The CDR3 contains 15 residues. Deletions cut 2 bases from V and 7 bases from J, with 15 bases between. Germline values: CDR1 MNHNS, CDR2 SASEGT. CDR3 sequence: CASSESGEGGQPQHF. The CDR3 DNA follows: TGTGCCAGCAGTGAAAGCGGGGAGGGAGGGCAGCCCCAGCATTTT.

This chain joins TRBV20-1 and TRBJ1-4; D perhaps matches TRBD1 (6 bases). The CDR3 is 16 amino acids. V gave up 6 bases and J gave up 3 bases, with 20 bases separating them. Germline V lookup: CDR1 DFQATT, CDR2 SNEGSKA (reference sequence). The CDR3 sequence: CSALGAVRGANEKLFF. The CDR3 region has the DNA TGCAGTGCCCTGGGGGCAGTCCGTGGGGCTAATGAAAAACTGTTTTTT.

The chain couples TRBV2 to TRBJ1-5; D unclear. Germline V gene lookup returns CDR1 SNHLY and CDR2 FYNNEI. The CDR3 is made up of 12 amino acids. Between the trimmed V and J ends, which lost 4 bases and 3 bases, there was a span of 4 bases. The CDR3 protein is CASSGNNQPQHF. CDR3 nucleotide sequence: TGTGCCAGCAGTGGTAACAATCAGCCCCAGCATTTT.

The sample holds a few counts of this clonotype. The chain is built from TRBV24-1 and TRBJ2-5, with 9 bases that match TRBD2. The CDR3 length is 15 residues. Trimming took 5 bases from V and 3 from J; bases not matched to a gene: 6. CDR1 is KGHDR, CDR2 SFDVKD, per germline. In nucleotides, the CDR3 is TGTGCCACCAGTGCTTACCGCGGGGGGGAAGAGACCCAGTACTTC. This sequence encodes CATSAYRGGEETQYF.

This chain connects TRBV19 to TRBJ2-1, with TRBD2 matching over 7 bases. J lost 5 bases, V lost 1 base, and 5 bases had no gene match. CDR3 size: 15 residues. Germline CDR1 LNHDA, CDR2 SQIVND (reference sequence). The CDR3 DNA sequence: TGTGCCAGTAGTATAGCACTAGCGCTCGACAATGAGCAGTTCTTC. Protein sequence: CASSIALALDNEQFF.

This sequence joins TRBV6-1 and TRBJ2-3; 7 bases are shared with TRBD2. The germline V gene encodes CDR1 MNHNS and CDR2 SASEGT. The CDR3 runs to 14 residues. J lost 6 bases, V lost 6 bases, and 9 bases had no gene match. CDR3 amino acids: CASSPPTSVDTQYF. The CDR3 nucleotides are TGTGCCAGCAGCCCCCCTACTAGCGTCGATACGCAGTATTTT.

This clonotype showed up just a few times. The chain's CDR3 is CASRPSGRRGGELFF. CDR3 in DNA: TGTGCCAGCCGGCCTAGCGGGAGGCGGGGCGGGGAGCTGTTTTTT. The chain joins TRBV12-3 or TRBV12-4 to TRBJ2-2; 11 bases align to TRBD2. The ends lost 8 bases at V and 7 bases at J; junction bases unmatched: 9. The length of the CDR3 is 15 residues.

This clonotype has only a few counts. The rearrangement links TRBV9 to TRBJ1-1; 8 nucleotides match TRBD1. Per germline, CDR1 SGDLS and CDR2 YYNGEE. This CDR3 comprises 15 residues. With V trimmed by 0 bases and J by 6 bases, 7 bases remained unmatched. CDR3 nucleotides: TGTGCCAGCAGCGTAGCGGCAGGGGGCATATCTGAAGCTTTCTTT. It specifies CASSVAAGGISEAFF.

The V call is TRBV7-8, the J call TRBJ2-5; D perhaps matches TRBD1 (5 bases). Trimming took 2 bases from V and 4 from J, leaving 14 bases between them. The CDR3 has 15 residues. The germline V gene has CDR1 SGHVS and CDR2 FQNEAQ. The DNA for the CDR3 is TGTGCCAGCAGCTTATTCCCCCAGGGTCCAGAGACCCAGTACTTC. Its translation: CASSLFPQGPETQYF.

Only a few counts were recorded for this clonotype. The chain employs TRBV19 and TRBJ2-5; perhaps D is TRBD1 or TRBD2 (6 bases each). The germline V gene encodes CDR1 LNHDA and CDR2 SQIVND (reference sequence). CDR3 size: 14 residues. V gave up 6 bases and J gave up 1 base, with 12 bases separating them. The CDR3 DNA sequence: TGTGCCAGTAGCGGGTGGGGGGCCCAAGAGACCCAGTACTTC. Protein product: CASSGWGAQETQYF.